This entry features one T cell receptor beta chain sequence. Its target antigen remains unknown. Base quality data are lacking; no much larger clone is found one base away. The sample's treatment or condition, from its label and the paper: roughly 10-day PBMC culture with coronavirus spike peptide pools or control peptides (ViraFEST assay). CD4+ T cells from unexposed donors were collected before the COVID-19 pandemic (2011-2018). To expand antigen-specific T cells with peptide pools and then pick out the expanded clonotypes through TCR sequencing, the study relied on the ViraFEST assay. Each well held two million PBMCs cultured with roughly 10 ug/ml peptide pools in IMDM containing approximately 5% human AB serum and 7.5 to 10 IU/ml IL-2. On days 3 and 7, half of the culture medium was replaced with fresh IL-2-containing medium. CD4+ T cells were isolated after around 9 days of culture through negative selection using the EasySep CD4+ T cell isolation kit. As cell number allowed, CD4+ T cells from unexposed donors were tested for reactivity to SARS-CoV-2 S and N and to four common cold coronavirus spike pools. PBMCs were separated from whole blood using Ficoll-Paque Plus gradient centrifugation and then either used fresh or cryopreserved at -140C. In general, triplicate wells were set up for every culture condition. The leukapheresis product for the unexposed donors was obtained through commercial purchase.

The data belong to a study of vaccination and CD4 T cells after COVID-19 (dated by TCRdb to 2022 to 2024). For the study in its entirety: The convalescent cohort included six males and four females, with two Hispanic individuals, seven Caucasians, two Asians and one multiracial person. Post-COVID blood samples were collected from convalescent patients a median of around 100 days after diagnosis, with a range of about 30 to 161 days. An earlier paper using these donors assessed, at the TCR clonotype level, memory CD4+ T cell crossreactivity between SARS-CoV-2 and common cold coronavirus spike proteins. The time from the second vaccine dose to post-vaccine blood sampling had a median of roughly 72 days and ranged from about 13 to 250 days. Participants received two doses of either the Pfizer-BioNTech BNT162b2 vaccine (n=8) or the Moderna mRNA-1273 vaccine (n=2). In over 8 COVID-19 convalescent patients and a handful of infection-naive healthy vaccine recipients, researchers compared the spike-specific CD4+ TCR repertoire from before mRNA vaccination with the repertoire from after. As controls, cultures received a CEFX viral epitope pool (the positive control), an HIV-1 Nef peptide pool (the negative control), or no peptide at all. Culture stimuli were overlapping spike peptide pools from SARS-CoV-2 and from the common cold coronaviruses HCoV-NL63, HCoV-OC43 and HCoV-229E.

What the study reported, not specific to this receptor: The study included relatively few convalescent patients and did not analyze early timepoints after natural infection. Of the vaccine-specific clones in convalescent patients, 304 of 307, or nearly all, reacted only to SARS-CoV-2 spike and did not cross-react with common cold coronaviruses. Among convalescent patients, a median roughly 84% of the SARS-CoV-2-reactive clones seen after vaccination appeared only after vaccination, which suggests priming specific to the vaccine. The median count of SARS-CoV-2-reactive clonotypes went up from 20 to 25 after infection to a few dozen after vaccination, although the change was not significant.

The V end loses 4 bases and the J end loses 3 bases, and a stretch of 18 bases separates them. Based on the germline V gene, the CDR1 and CDR2 sequences are MDHEN and SYDVKM. Including cysteine and phenylalanine, the CDR3 has 16 amino acids. CDR3 DNA is the only sequence kept; it has 48 bases, read in frame from the first base. Libraries came from PCR. TCR sequencing of DNA from cultured CD4+ T cells used the Oncomine TCR Beta short-read assay at the Johns Hopkins FTIC core. Genomic DNA was extracted from the cultured CD4+ T cells with the QIAamp micro DNA kit. Oncomine TCR Beta libraries from cultured CD4+ T cells were pooled using unique dual indexes and sequenced on an Illumina iSeq 100. Regarding the original processing steps: Non-productive sequences were removed, and CDR3s that did not start with C, did not end with F or W, or were shorter than 7 amino acids were discarded. The MANAFEST web application was used to identify antigen-specific clonotypes by comparing peptide-stimulated wells against reference wells and other culture wells. Positive clones required FDR below 0.05, an odds ratio above 5, and productive frequency above 0.1% in at least two of three replicate wells. A clonotype was classed as cross-reactive if the clonotype showed significant expansion both in SARS-CoV-2 spike wells and in at least one common cold coronavirus spike condition. Using R version 3.6.1, CDR3 homology was evaluated through Levenshtein distances (stringdist) along with unrooted phylogenetic trees (ape). TCRdb itself trimmed the public reads at Q25 with fastp, ran MiXCR and retained productive beta chains. One record per CDR3 amino acid sequence lists the most common genes and DNA. The V and J calls shown here were made by TCRdb, not taken from the authors' results. The sample contains more than 6,000 distinct CDR3 sequences, roughly 31% of them found a single time. The top ten clones comprise over 35% of the sample.

The receptor chain draws on TRBV28 and TRBJ1-2; the best D guess is TRBD1, with 6 bases matching. The source of this sequence is a human donor in good health. Sequenced material: CD4+ T cells from blood, cultured in vitro. The CDR3 here reads CASSSFLGGRDYGYTF. The DNA is as follows: TGTGCCAGCAGTTCCTTCTTGGGGGGGCGCGACTATGGCTACACCTTC.